Listed below are T cell receptor beta chains from one sample, sequenced in a study of tumor-infiltrating lymphocytes in primary liver carcinoma. TCRdb re-called the multiplex PCR reads with MiXCR, one entry per CDR3 protein. The table has 70,000 to 85,000 distinct CDR3 sequences, about two thirds seen once. Sequencing was done on a sample of liver tumor tissue from sampling region 4. The receptors here all came from a woman aged 55 to 70 with primary liver carcinoma and hepatitis B virus infection. CDR3s include the opening cysteine and the closing phenylalanine or tryptophan. The D gene is left open where the match is weak. Expanded clones get a size class; other rows say once, few or many, or leave the size out.

v_gene	j_gene	abundance	d_gene	CDR3aa	CDR3nt
TRBV30	TRBJ1-1	-	-	CAWSVQKDTEAFF	TGTGCCTGGAGTGTACAGAAGGACACTGAAGCTTTCTTT
TRBV11-3	TRBJ2-1	-	TRBD2	CASSLGHGGRACYNEQFF	TGTGCCAGCAGCTTAGGTCACGGCGGGAGGGCCTGCTACAATGAGCAGTTCTTC
TRBV6-2/TRBV6-3	TRBJ2-1	-	TRBD2	CAGSRMGSGISEQFF	TGTGCCGGCAGCAGAATGGGTAGCGGGATCAGTGAGCAGTTCTTC
TRBV7-8	TRBJ1-2	many	-	CASSLELWGGGYTF	TGTGCCAGCAGCTTAGAGTTATGGGGAGGCGGCTACACCTTC
TRBV12-3/TRBV12-4	TRBJ2-5	-	-	CAGSLMGRGLRKETQYF	TGTGCCGGCAGTTTAATGGGACGAGGGTTACGAAAAGAGACCCAATACTTC
TRBV7-8	TRBJ2-7	many	-	CASSLSDGAYEQYF	TGTGCCAGCAGCTTATCTGACGGAGCCTACGAGCAGTACTTC
TRBV24-1	TRBJ2-3	-	TRBD1	CATSDRGRSDTQYF	TGTGCCACCAGTGACAGGGGGCGTTCAGATACGCAGTATTTT
TRBV11-2	TRBJ2-1	few	-	CASSSPGRDYNEQFF	TGTGCCAGCAGCTCTCCGGGACGCGACTACAATGAGCAGTTCTTC
TRBV6-1	TRBJ2-1	-	TRBD2	CATRAGDSYSKQLF	TGTGCCACCAGAGCGGGGGACTCCTACAGTAAGCAGCTCTTC
TRBV29-1	TRBJ2-5	-	-	CGVGGPGETQYF	TGCGGCGTTGGAGGACCCGGAGAGACCCAGTACTTC
TRBV5-6	TRBJ1-2	once	TRBD1	CTSSWGTGLRRGYTF	TGTACCAGCAGCTGGGGGACAGGCCTGAGGCGGGGCTACACCTTC
TRBV11-2	TRBJ1-1	-	TRBD1	CASSLDQGVGTEAFF	TGTGCCAGCAGTTTAGATCAGGGGGTAGGAACTGAAGCTTTCTTT
TRBV6-5	TRBJ1-2	-	TRBD1	CASSYQGVDRGGYTF	TGTGCCAGCAGTTACCAAGGCGTGGACAGGGGGGGGTACACCTTC
TRBV6-1	TRBJ2-1	-	-	CATRAGDAYNERFF	TGTGCCACCAGAGCAGGGGACGCCTACAATGAGCGGTTCTTC
TRBV6-5	TRBJ1-4	-	TRBD1	CANSYRGGREKLFF	TGTGCCAACAGTTACAGGGGCGGGCGCGAAAAACTGTTTTTT
TRBV14	TRBJ1-2	few	-	CASSQDRDYGYTF	TGTGCCAGCAGCCAAGACAGGGACTATGGCTATACCTTC
TRBV6-2/TRBV6-3	TRBJ1-5	-	-	CVRSYMRRGNQPQHF	TGTGTCAGAAGTTACATGCGGCGTGGTAATCAGCCCCAGCATTTT